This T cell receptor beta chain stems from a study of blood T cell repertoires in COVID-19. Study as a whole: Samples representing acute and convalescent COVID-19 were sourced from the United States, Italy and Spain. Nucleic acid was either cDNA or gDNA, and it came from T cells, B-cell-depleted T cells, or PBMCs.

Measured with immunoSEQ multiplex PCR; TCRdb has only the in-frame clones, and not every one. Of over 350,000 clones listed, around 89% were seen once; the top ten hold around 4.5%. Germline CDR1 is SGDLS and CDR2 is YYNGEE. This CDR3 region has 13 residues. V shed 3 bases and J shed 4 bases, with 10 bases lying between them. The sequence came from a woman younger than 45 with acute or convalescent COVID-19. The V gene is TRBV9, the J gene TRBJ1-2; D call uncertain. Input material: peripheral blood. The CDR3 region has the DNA TGTGCCAGCAGCGGAGGCGGATTCTATGGCTACACCTTC. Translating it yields CASSGGGFYGYTF.